The sequence of this T cell receptor beta chain was determined in a study of T cells in women clearing cervical HPV infection. Study summary: Cases were women with histologically confirmed HPV16-related CIN3 or worse, including a couple of invasive cancers.

This CDR3 has 13 amino acids. Trimming pared 5 bases from V and 8 bases from J, leaving 13 bases between. Germline lookup yields CDR1 SSHAT and CDR2 FNYEAQ (reference sequence). As to this clone: The antigen is unknown. The read ends 3 residues shy of where the CDR3 ends; the end is completed using the germline J gene.

Study findings and constraints: TRBV6-7 relative abundance averaged approximately 0.1% in cases and 0.15% to 0.2% in controls.

The method was immunoSEQ multiplex PCR; TCRdb's version includes in-frame clones alone and lacks a portion of them. This sample's clone table lists about 17,000 clones. The V and J genes are TRBV7-7 and TRBJ2-4; no reliable D call. The sample consisted of blood buffy coat. The receptor was derived from a woman aged 18 to 75 with a cervical HPV16 infection that either progressed to CIN3+ or cleared (not recorded which). The CDR3 loop is CASSDAVGDIQYF. CDR3 DNA (partial): TGTGCCAGCAGCGACGCGGTTGGAGACATT.